The clone carrying this T cell receptor beta chain has only one observation. The antigen is not known. The data originate from a study of vaccination and CD4 T cells after COVID-19. Overall study: Six male and four female convalescents took part, two of them Hispanic. As a positive control, some control cultures were given a CEFX pool, while others were given an HIV-1 Nef pool or no peptide. Whole-study results and caveats: For convalescent patients, a median 86.3% of reactive clones surfaced exclusively after vaccination.

This CDR3 is built from 15 residues. V shed 5 bases, J shed 7 bases, and the junction held 11 bases outside the gene matches. The V gene's germline CDR1 is DFQATT and CDR2 SNEGSKA (reference sequence). Sequence data for DNA of cultured CD4+ T cells were generated by the Oncomine TCR Beta short-read assay. TCRdb reprocessed the PCR reads via MiXCR and lists one record per CDR3 protein. The table includes under 20,000 distinct CDR3 sequences, around three fifths detected once. Described treatment: approximately 10-day PBMC culture with coronavirus spike peptide pools or control peptides (ViraFEST assay).

The receptor was isolated from a human donor who had recovered from COVID-19. The chain joins TRBV20-1 to TRBJ1-5; 10 positions match TRBD1. Sequenced input: CD4+ T cells from blood, cultured in vitro. The CDR3: CSAGKGTGEKQPQHF. CDR3 in DNA: TGCAGTGCTGGGAAAGGGACAGGGGAAAAACAGCCCCAGCATTTT.